These T cell receptor beta chains were read from a single sample in a study of T cell responses to AZD1222 COVID-19 vaccine. Sequencing used immunoSEQ multiplex PCR; TCRdb keeps in-frame clones, though not all of them. This sample has over 150,000 clones, with more than 90% found just once. Source: peripheral blood, taken on day 0 of AZD1222 vaccination. The receptor set was obtained from an adult in good health. Both conserved end residues are part of each CDR3. Each record gives: D gene, J gene, clone size, V gene, CDR3 protein, CDR3 DNA. D genes are given only for firm matches. Clone size is not always given. Where it is, it says once, few, many or a class for expanded clones.

>-|TRBJ1-2|-|TRBV7-2
CASSPQPNGYGYTF
TGTGCCAGCAGCCCACAGCCTAACGGCTATGGCTACACCTTC
>TRBD1|TRBJ2-3|-|TRBV30
CAWAQGSTDTQYF
TGTGCCTGGGCACAGGGGTCCACAGATACGCAGTATTTT
>-|TRBJ1-4|-|TRBV7-9
CASSTAGATNEKLFF
TGTGCCAGCAGCACGGCGGGGGCAACTAATGAAAAACTGTTTTTT
>-|TRBJ1-2|once|TRBV7-2
CASSVIGTLRDYGYTF
TGTGCCAGCAGCGTAATTGGGACCTTGAGGGACTATGGCTACACCTTC
>-|TRBJ2-5|-|TRBV6-2/TRBV6-3
CASSYPSSPRGETQYF
TGTGCCAGCAGTTACCCCTCTAGCCCCCGAGGGGAGACCCAGTACTTC
>-|TRBJ1-2|-|TRBV6-5
CASSRTGYGYTF
TGTGCCAGCAGCCGAACGGGGTATGGCTACACCTTC
>-|TRBJ1-3|-|TRBV5-4
CASSLDSISGNTIYF
TGTGCCAGCAGCTTGGATAGCATCTCTGGAAACACCATATATTTT
>TRBD2|TRBJ2-3|-|TRBV7-8
CASSRLGGSTDTQYF
TGTGCCAGCAGCAGGTTGGGGGGGAGCACAGATACGCAGTATTTT
>-|TRBJ2-1|-|TRBV7-3
CASSSPGGLQFF
TGTGCCAGCAGCTCCCCCGGGGGGCTGCAGTTCTTC
>-|TRBJ2-7|once|TRBV30
CAWSVPLYEQYF
TGTGCCTGGAGTGTACCCCTCTACGAGCAGTACTTC
>-|TRBJ1-4|once|TRBV5-1
CASSLGGVSEKLFF
TGCGCCAGCAGCCTCGGGGGGGTCAGTGAAAAACTGTTTTTT
>TRBD2|TRBJ2-7|-|TRBV5-3
CARSTPGLAGEAADEQYF
TGTGCCAGAAGCACGCCGGGACTAGCGGGAGAGGCAGCCGACGAGCAGTACTTC
>-|TRBJ1-2|-|TRBV5-5
CASSPGLVHGYTF
TGTGCCAGCAGCCCGGGCCTCGTCCATGGCTACACCTTC
>TRBD1|TRBJ1-2|-|TRBV7-6
CASSLVAGGGQDANYGYTF
TGTGCCAGCAGCTTAGTCGCAGGGGGGGGACAGGACGCTAACTATGGCTACACCTTC
>TRBD2|TRBJ2-5|-|TRBV6-5
CASSLWAGGQETQYF
TGTGCCAGCAGCCTTTGGGCGGGGGGGCAAGAGACCCAGTACTTC
>-|TRBJ1-2|-|TRBV15
CATSRDNGLYGYTF
TGTGCCACCAGCAGAGATAATGGCCTTTATGGCTACACCTTC
>TRBD1|TRBJ1-2|once|TRBV5-5
CASRPQGLGYGYTF
TGTGCCAGCAGACCACAGGGGCTAGGGTATGGCTACACCTTC
>-|TRBJ1-1|-|TRBV7-9
CASSLKQGRNTEAFF
TGTGCCAGCAGCTTAAAACAGGGAAGGAACACTGAAGCTTTCTTT
>-|TRBJ1-5|-|TRBV19
CASSMGWRQGGNQPQHF
TGTGCCAGTAGTATGGGCTGGCGACAAGGAGGGAATCAGCCCCAGCATTTT
>-|TRBJ1-1|once|TRBV4-3
CASSQDSGGRFTEAFF
TGCGCCAGCAGCCAAGATTCCGGGGGTAGGTTTACTGAAGCTTTCTTT
>-|TRBJ1-5|-|TRBV7-2
CASSDQGWRSQPQHF
TGTGCCAGCAGCGACCAAGGGTGGCGGAGTCAGCCCCAGCATTTT
>-|TRBJ1-2|-|TRBV6-5
CASSYQGSVGYGYTF
TGTGCCAGCAGTTATCAGGGAAGTGTGGGTTATGGCTACACCTTC
>-|TRBJ1-1|-|TRBV6-6
CASSYSQVDTEAFF
TGTGCCAGCAGTTACTCACAGGTTGACACTGAAGCTTTCTTT
>-|TRBJ2-7|-|TRBV7-2
CASRSSGEQYF
TGTGCCAGCAGGTCCTCAGGGGAGCAGTACTTC
>-|TRBJ1-2|-|TRBV29-1
CSALLGQPNYGYTF
TGCAGCGCCCTCCTGGGGCAGCCTAACTATGGCTACACCTTC
>TRBD2|TRBJ2-6|-|TRBV6-5
CASTPGGTGANVLTF
TGTGCCAGCACCCCGGGGGGGACTGGGGCCAACGTCCTGACTTTC
>-|TRBJ1-5|-|TRBV6-5
CASSSDPSPFQPQHF
TGTGCCAGCAGTTCTGACCCGAGCCCTTTTCAGCCCCAGCATTTT
>TRBD1|TRBJ2-2|-|TRBV6-5
CAIGQGVTGELFF
TGTGCCATCGGACAGGGGGTCACCGGGGAGCTGTTTTTT
>-|TRBJ1-5|-|TRBV12-5
CASASGDQPQHF
TGTGCTAGTGCCTCGGGGGATCAGCCCCAGCATTTT
>-|TRBJ2-3|-|TRBV9
CASSVVGGTDTQYF
TGTGCCAGCAGCGTAGTAGGGGGCACAGATACGCAGTATTTT
>-|TRBJ2-1|-|TRBV7-9
CASSLEGGNEQFF
TGTGCCAGCAGCTTAGAAGGAGGTAATGAGCAGTTCTTC
>-|TRBJ2-3|-|TRBV3-1/TRBV3-2
CASATLNTQYF
TGTGCCAGCGCCACTCTGAATACGCAGTATTTT
>-|TRBJ1-1|-|TRBV7-6
CASSLDGGGTEAFF
TGTGCCAGCAGCTTAGATGGGGGAGGCACTGAAGCTTTCTTT
>-|TRBJ1-2|-|TRBV2
CASSPDSGGGYTF
TGTGCCAGCAGTCCAGACAGTGGAGGGGGCTACACCTTC
>-|TRBJ1-1|-|TRBV3-1/TRBV3-2
CASSQDRGAFF
TGTGCCAGCAGCCAAGATCGGGGAGCTTTCTTT
>TRBD2|TRBJ2-7|-|TRBV7-3
CASSPDSGLAGGAGYEQYF
TGTGCCAGCAGCCCTGATTCCGGACTAGCGGGAGGGGCGGGCTACGAGCAGTACTTC
>TRBD1|TRBJ1-5|-|TRBV4-1
CASSQGDRVGDQPQHF
TGCGCCAGCAGCCAAGGGGACAGGGTCGGCGATCAGCCCCAGCATTTT
>TRBD1|TRBJ2-2|-|TRBV7-6
CASSSRGLQGRSGELFF
TGTGCCAGCAGCTCCCGTGGTCTACAGGGGCGTTCCGGGGAGCTGTTTTTT
>TRBD1|TRBJ2-5|-|TRBV2
CASSTGGDQETQYF
TGTGCCAGCAGTACAGGGGGCGATCAAGAGACCCAGTACTTC
>-|TRBJ1-5|-|TRBV21-1
CASSKGDRAADSNQPQHF
TGTGCCAGCAGCAAAGGGGACAGGGCGGCCGATAGCAATCAGCCCCAGCATTTT
>-|TRBJ1-2|-|TRBV7-2
CASSLGALGFGQDYGYTF
TGTGCCAGCAGTTTAGGTGCGTTGGGGTTCGGGCAGGATTATGGCTACACCTTC
>-|TRBJ1-4|-|TRBV14
CASSQDLRGGEKLFF
TGTGCCAGCAGCCAAGATCTCCGGGGAGGGGAAAAACTGTTTTTT
>-|TRBJ1-5|once|TRBV6-1
CASSESSAYSNQPQHF
TGTGCCAGCAGTGAATCGTCGGCTTATAGCAATCAGCCCCAGCATTTT
>TRBD1|TRBJ2-7|-|TRBV7-2
CASSYRDRAYEQYF
TGTGCCAGCAGCTATCGGGACAGGGCCTACGAGCAGTACTTC
>TRBD1|TRBJ1-6|-|TRBV19
CASSPGTGVKYNSPLHF
TGTGCCAGTTCCCCCGGGACAGGGGTCAAGTATAATTCACCCCTCCACTTT
>-|TRBJ1-2|once|TRBV3-1/TRBV3-2
CASSGPRGYGYTF
TGTGCCAGCAGCGGGCCGAGGGGCTATGGCTACACCTTC
>-|TRBJ2-7|-|TRBV5-1
CASSPYRASSYEQYF
TGCGCCAGCAGCCCTTACAGGGCTTCCTCCTACGAGCAGTACTTC
>-|TRBJ2-7|-|TRBV12-3/TRBV12-4
CASSYWGSYEQYF
TGTGCCAGCAGTTACTGGGGGTCCTACGAGCAGTACTTC
>-|TRBJ1-4|-|TRBV5-1
CASSFGGQNEKLFF
TGCGCCAGCAGCTTTGGGGGCCAAAATGAAAAACTGTTTTTT
>TRBD1|TRBJ1-3|-|TRBV7-3
CASSLKSQGVKSFSGNTIYF
TGTGCCAGCAGCTTAAAATCGCAGGGGGTAAAATCCTTCTCTGGAAACACCATATATTTT
>-|TRBJ2-6|-|TRBV3-1/TRBV3-2
CASSQIPTSGANVLTF
TGTGCCAGCAGCCAAATCCCTACCTCTGGGGCCAACGTCCTGACTTTC
>-|TRBJ2-1|-|TRBV15
CATSRGEGGYNEQFF
TGTGCCACCAGCAGAGGGGAAGGGGGCTACAATGAGCAGTTCTTC
>TRBD1|TRBJ2-5|-|TRBV9
CASSATGQERETQYF
TGTGCCAGCAGCGCCACGGGACAGGAGAGAGAGACCCAGTACTTC
>-|TRBJ1-3|once|TRBV18
CASSPQLDGNTIYF
TGTGCCAGCTCACCGCAACTTGATGGAAACACCATATATTTT
>-|TRBJ1-3|once|TRBV5-5
CASSLGLSGNTIYF
TGTGCCAGCAGCTTGGGGCTCTCTGGAAACACCATATATTTT
>-|TRBJ2-1|-|TRBV6-6
CASMEGGFGEQFF
TGTGCCAGCATGGAGGGGGGGTTCGGTGAGCAGTTCTTC
>-|TRBJ2-7|-|TRBV3-1/TRBV3-2
CASSQVRNEQYF
TGTGCCAGCAGCCAAGTACGGAACGAGCAGTACTTC
>-|TRBJ1-5|once|TRBV13
CANRTGSNQPQHF
TGTGCCAATCGGACGGGAAGCAATCAGCCCCAGCATTTT